This T cell receptor beta chain emerged from a study of blood T cell repertoires in COVID-19. Study overall: Researchers got acute and convalescent COVID-19 samples from the United States, Italy and Spain.

V was shortened by 2 bases and J by 9 bases, with 10 bases between the two germline ends. This CDR3 has 13 residues. Germline V gives CDR1 MNHEY, CDR2 SVGAGI. Here immunoSEQ multiplex PCR was the method, and the copy in TCRdb shows in-frame clones only, minus some. The sample includes 55,000 to 70,000 clones, 70% to 90% seen only once; the top ten take 10%. This chain joins TRBV6-5 and TRBJ2-2; D may be TRBD1 (5 bases). This receptor was obtained from a woman in her thirties or forties who had recovered from COVID-19. Sequenced material: PBMCs or T cells enriched from blood (not recorded which). CDR3 nucleotides: TGTGCCAGCAGTTACCAGGGTTCAAGGGAGCTGTTTTTT. It yields the protein CASSYQGSRELFF.